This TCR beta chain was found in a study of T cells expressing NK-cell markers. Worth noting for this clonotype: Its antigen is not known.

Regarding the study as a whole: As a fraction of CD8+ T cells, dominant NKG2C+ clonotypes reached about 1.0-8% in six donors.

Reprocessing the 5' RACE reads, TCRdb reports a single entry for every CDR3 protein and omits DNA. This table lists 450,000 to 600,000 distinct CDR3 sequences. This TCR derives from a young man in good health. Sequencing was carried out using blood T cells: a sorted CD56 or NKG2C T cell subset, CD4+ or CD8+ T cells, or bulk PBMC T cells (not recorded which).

CDR3 loop: CASSYWAASVGNEQFF. The rearrangement uses TRBV6-5 and TRBJ2-1; the TRBD2 assignment by TCRdb is unverifiable without DNA. Germline V lookup: CDR1 MNHEY, CDR2 SVGAGI. The CDR3 has 16 residues.